The following is a T cell receptor (beta chain) sequence with its context. The antigen remains undetermined. This sample is part of a study of OX40 agonist ivuxolimab in advanced cancers. About the research overall: Allowance was made for prior anti-PD-1, anti-PD-L1 or anti-CTLA-4 therapy, and about 37% had some. General study findings and limits: Among expanded peripheral T cells, antigen specificity went undetermined. CD4+ and CD8+ T cells in blood underwent clonal expansion by week 6 at 0.1 to 3.0 mg/kg.

Libraries were prepared by immunoSEQ multiplex PCR; TCRdb keeps only in-frame clonotypes and omits some of them. The table includes 80,000 or so clones, roughly 85% detected once. Germline V gives CDR1 SGDLS, CDR2 YYNGEE. The CDR3 extends over 15 amino acids. The V gene lost 2 bases and the J gene lost 0 bases, with 10 bases spanning the gap. The TCR comes from an adult with an advanced solid tumor such as melanoma, head and neck, liver or kidney cancer. Sequences were derived from CD4+ or CD8+ T cells sorted from blood, sampled in a trial of the OX40 agonist ivuxolimab. The V gene is TRBV9, the J gene TRBJ2-3; D is ambiguous. As DNA, the CDR3 is TGTGCCAGCAGCGTGTCATCCGCGAGCACAGATACGCAGTATTTT. Translation gives CASSVSSASTDTQYF.